The 30 T cell receptor beta chains below were found in one sample sequenced in a study of T cell responses to AZD1222 COVID-19 vaccine. Repertoires were generated with immunoSEQ multiplex PCR, while TCRdb's copy carries only in-frame clones and drops some. This repertoire shows 150,000 to 180,000 clones, less than 90% found once; its top ten account for approximately 5.1%. Sequenced here: peripheral blood, sampled on day 0 of MenACWY control vaccination. These TCRs come from an adult in good health.

The gene calls are TRBV20-1 and TRBJ2-1; D not certain. The ends were cut back, 3 bases at V and 0 bases at J, with 12 bases in the middle. The germline gives CDR1 DFQATT, CDR2 SNEGSKA (reference sequence). The CDR3 spans 15 residues. The CDR3, as DNA: TGCAGTGCTAGTAATGCGGAGAGCTCCTACAATGAGCAGTTCTTC. It encodes CSASNAESSYNEQFF.

The chain carries TRBV20-1 and TRBJ2-7; D might be TRBD1 (6 bases). V lost 3 bases, J lost 2 bases, and 20 bases lay in between. CDR1 is DFQATT and CDR2 is SNEGSKA in the germline V gene (reference sequence). The CDR3 totals 16 residues. The CDR3 protein is CSASGVTQGFPYEQYV. The CDR3 nucleotides are TGCAGTGCTAGTGGGGTAACACAGGGATTTCCCTACGAGCAGTACGTC.

This clone is a singleton in its sample. The V call is TRBV3-1 (or the pseudogene TRBV3-2), the J call TRBJ1-2; the D is unclear. Deletions cut 1 base from V and 3 bases from J, with 18 bases between. In germline, CDR1 is LGHDT, CDR2 YNNKEL (reference sequence). This CDR3 region has 17 residues. The CDR3 DNA sequence: TGTGCCAGCAGCCAAGTTACACGGGCCTCAACGGACTATGGCTACACCTTC. Residues: CASSQVTRASTDYGYTF.

This chain uses TRBV2 with TRBJ2-7, with 11 bases matching TRBD1. J was trimmed by 3 bases and V by 5 bases; bases with no gene match: 9. The CDR3 has 16 residues. CDR1 and CDR2 from the germline V gene are SNHLY and FYNNEI. CDR3 sequence (DNA): TGTGCCAGCAGTCCCCGGCGGGACAGGGGGGACTACGAGCAGTACTTC. Translating it yields CASSPRRDRGDYEQYF.

The rearrangement links TRBV15 to TRBJ2-5; 7 bases line up with TRBD2. The germline V gene has CDR1 LNHNV and CDR2 YYDKDF (reference sequence). The CDR3 totals 16 residues. After removal of 1 base from V and 3 bases from J, the junction contained 8 bases not matched to a gene. The CDR3 loop is CATSRGREPRKETQYF. The CDR3 nucleotides are TGTGCCACCAGCAGAGGGCGGGAGCCGCGGAAAGAGACCCAGTACTTC.

J is TRBJ2-3 and V is TRBV3-1 (or the pseudogene TRBV3-2); the D gene is possibly TRBD2 (5 bases). The V gene's germline CDR1 is LGHDT and CDR2 YNNKEL (reference sequence). Trimming took off 6 bases at V and 5 bases at J, with 9 bases between the two ends. The CDR3 is made up of 12 amino acids. The CDR3 DNA sequence: TGTGCCAGCAGTCCTGAGGGAGATACGCAGTATTTT. It translates to CASSPEGDTQYF.

The chain combines TRBV5-1 with TRBJ1-4; a weak D match, TRBD1 (6 bases). The V gene's germline CDR1 is SGHRS and CDR2 YFSETQ. V was trimmed by 1 base and J by 6 bases, leaving 10 bases between them. This CDR3 has 14 amino acids. The chain's CDR3 is CASSLRGADEKLFF. The CDR3 nucleotides are TGCGCCAGCAGCTTGAGGGGGGCTGATGAAAAACTGTTTTTT.

This rearrangement joins TRBV7-9 to TRBJ2-3; 10 nucleotides agree with TRBD2. Germline CDR1 SEHNR, CDR2 FQNEAQ (reference sequence). Trimming at V came to 2 bases and at J to 4 bases, leaving 6 bases not matched to a gene. CDR3 length equals 16 residues. As DNA, the CDR3 is TGTGCCAGCAGCTTAAGGGCTAGCGGGGGTGCAGATACGCAGTATTTT. Residues: CASSLRASGGADTQYF.

The CDR3, as DNA: TGTGCCAGCAGCTTCGACCTGGGCGGTGAGCAGTTCTTC. The encoded protein is CASSFDLGGEQFF. The rearrangement links TRBV5-4 to TRBJ2-1; no firm D call. V was pared by 2 bases and J by 9 bases, with 12 bases between. Germline CDR1 SGHNT, CDR2 YYREEE (reference sequence). There are 13 residues in the CDR3.

This clone came up once. This chain links TRBV7-2 with TRBJ2-1, with 9 positions matching TRBD2. CDR1 is SGHTA and CDR2 is FQGNSA in the germline V gene. The V and J ends lost 3 bases and 8 bases, in that order; junction bases with no gene match: 11. The CDR3 extends over 16 amino acids. CDR3 bases: TGTGCCAGCAGCTTGCTGGGGTCTAGCGGGAACTATGAGCAGTTCTTC. The encoded protein is CASSLLGSSGNYEQFF.

The chain links TRBV5-5 to TRBJ2-5; a possible D gene is TRBD1 (5 bases). In germline, CDR1 is SGHKS, CDR2 YYEKEE (reference sequence). Trimming pared 2 bases from V and 6 bases from J, leaving 14 bases between. CDR3 length equals 14 residues. In DNA form, the CDR3 reads TGTGCCAGCAGCTTCCCAGGGTTTGAGAAGACCCAGTACTTC. Translated: CASSFPGFEKTQYF.

The chain couples TRBV11-2 to TRBJ2-7; D gene uncertain. The length of the CDR3 is 13 residues. Trimming cost V 1 base and J 3 bases, with 7 bases left between them. Germline V gives CDR1 SGHAT, CDR2 FQNNGV. The CDR3 bases are TGTGCCAGCAGCTTAGGCCCCATCTACGAGCAGTACTTC. It encodes CASSLGPIYEQYF.

The chain joins TRBV19 to TRBJ1-1, with D uncertain. Between the trimmed V and J ends, which lost 4 bases and 0 bases, there was a span of 12 bases. The CDR3 totals 15 residues. CDR1 is LNHDA and CDR2 is SQIVND in the germline V gene (reference sequence). For the CDR3, the DNA is TGTGCCAGTAGTACCGAACAGAGATTGAACACTGAAGCTTTCTTT. Its protein product is CASSTEQRLNTEAFF.

The genes are TRBV7-9 and TRBJ1-1; D not resolved. The CDR3 consists of 12 residues. Between the trimmed V and J ends, which lost 4 bases and 4 bases, there was a span of 7 bases. The germline V gene encodes CDR1 SEHNR and CDR2 FQNEAQ (reference sequence). CDR3: CASSSVLTEAFF. CDR3 DNA: TGTGCCAGCAGCTCGGTGCTCACTGAAGCTTTCTTT.

The chain uses TRBV1 and TRBJ2-7; the D segment call TRBD1 is taken from the table without a DNA check. TRBV1 constitutes a pseudogene. The length of the CDR3 is 11 residues. CDR3 residues: CTSSHHDEQYV. As DNA, the CDR3 is TGCACCAGCAGCCACCATGACGAGCAGTACGTC.

This clone occurred a few times. The chain combines TRBV11-3 with TRBJ1-2; possible D gene TRBD1, 5 bases. The germline V gene has CDR1 SGHNT and CDR2 YENEEA. The length of the CDR3 is 13 residues. The V end lost 4 bases, the J end lost 7 bases, and 13 bases lay between the germline ends. CDR3 in amino acids: CASSYTTEGGYTF. In DNA, the CDR3 is TGTGCCAGCAGCTACACGACAGAGGGTGGCTACACCTTC.

The rearrangement joins TRBV6-5 to TRBJ1-1, with D uncertain. This CDR3 is built from 13 residues. CDR1 is MNHEY, CDR2 SVGAGI, per germline. Trimming took 6 bases from V and 2 from J, leaving 10 bases between them. Written as DNA, the CDR3 is TGTGCCAGCAGCCCCCTTGTTAACACTGAAGCTTTCTTT. Translation: CASSPLVNTEAFF.

This chain links TRBV19 with TRBJ1-5; tentative D call: TRBD1 (5 bases). The germline CDR1 and CDR2 sequences are LNHDA and SQIVND (reference sequence). V was clipped by 3 bases and J by 7 bases, with 16 bases between them. The CDR3 runs 15 residues. The CDR3 region is CASSMYGTWEQPQHF. CDR3 DNA sequence: TGTGCCAGTAGTATGTACGGGACTTGGGAACAGCCCCAGCATTTT.

CDR3: CASSESWARGNQPQHF. The CDR3 DNA reads TGTGCCAGCAGTGAAAGTTGGGCAAGGGGCAATCAGCCCCAGCATTTT. The chain carries TRBV2 and TRBJ1-5, with unresolved D. CDR1 SNHLY and CDR2 FYNNEI come from the germline V gene. There are 16 residues in the CDR3. V was clipped by 2 bases and J by 2 bases, with 13 bases between them.

This clone was counted only a few times. This rearrangement joins TRBV5-4 to TRBJ1-1, with D perhaps matching TRBD1 (6 bases). Germline CDR1 SGHNT, CDR2 YYREEE (reference sequence). The CDR3 is made up of 16 amino acids. V was trimmed by 2 bases and J by 2 bases, leaving 16 bases between them. This CDR3 is CASSFGGRRENTEAFF. DNA for the CDR3: TGTGCCAGCAGCTTTGGGGGGCGCCGTGAAAACACTGAAGCTTTCTTT. Based on the CDR3 plus reference TRBV5-4 and TRBJ1-1, the full variable domain is ETGVTQSPTHLIKTRGQQVTLRCSSQSGHNTVSWYQQALGQGPQFIFQYYREEENGRGNFPPRFSGLQFPNYSSELNVNALELDDSALYLCASSFGGRRENTEAFFGQGTRLTVV.

This clone was counted between two and nine times. V gene TRBV27 combines with J gene TRBJ1-1; D remains ambiguous. CDR1 is MNHEY and CDR2 is SMNVEV in the germline V gene (reference sequence). The length of the CDR3 is 16 residues. V dropped 4 bases and J dropped 1 base, with 16 bases sitting between them. The chain's CDR3 is CASSSRLPGRNTEAFF. The CDR3 coding sequence is TGTGCCAGCAGTTCGAGACTTCCGGGTCGGAACACTGAAGCTTTCTTT.

The chain joins TRBV29-1 to TRBJ1-5; TRBD1 matches 9 bases. Trimming took 5 bases from V and 5 from J; bases not matched to a gene: 13. CDR3 length: 16 amino acids. Germline loops: CDR1 SQVTM, CDR2 ANQGSEA. CDR3 nucleotide sequence: TGCAGCGTTCAGGGATTTGGGACAGGGAAATATCAGCCCCAGCATTTT. This sequence encodes CSVQGFGTGKYQPQHF.

This rearrangement joins TRBV5-1 to TRBJ1-6, with D possibly being TRBD1 (6 bases). The length of the CDR3 is 15 residues. The ends were cut back, 0 bases at V and 7 bases at J, with 11 bases in the middle. CDR1 is SGHRS, CDR2 YFSETQ, per germline. CDR3 loop: CASSLVGGGNSPLHF. The CDR3 DNA reads as TGCGCCAGCAGCTTGGTAGGGGGAGGCAATTCACCCCTCCACTTT.

This clone occurred a few times. This chain links TRBV7-3 with TRBJ2-1; a weak D match, TRBD1 (6 bases). Germline V lookup: CDR1 SGHTA, CDR2 FQGTGA. The CDR3 covers 13 residues. V lost 8 bases and J lost 7, with 15 bases in between. CDR3 nucleotide sequence: TGTGCCAGCGCGCCCAGGGGTTCAAATGAGCAGTTCTTC. Its protein product is CASAPRGSNEQFF. Looking up the rest from reference TRBV7-3 and TRBJ2-1 gives the full variable domain: GAGVSQTPSNKVTEKGKYVELRCDPISGHTALYWYRQSLGQGPEFLIYFQGTGAADDSGLPNDRFFAVRPEGSVSTLKIQRTERGDSAVYLCASAPRGSNEQFFGPGTRLTVL.

The V call is TRBV5-1, the J call TRBJ2-5; 8 bases agree with TRBD2. Trimming removed 4 bases from V and 4 bases from J; junction bases left unmatched: 12. This CDR3 spans 16 amino acids. Germline V gene lookup returns CDR1 SGHRS and CDR2 YFSETQ. DNA for the CDR3: TGCGCCAGCAGCGGAATTGGACGGGGGGGCGGAGAGACCCAGTACTTC. Its translation is CASSGIGRGGGETQYF.

This chain uses TRBV5-1 with TRBJ2-5, with a weak D call TRBD1 (5 bases). Germline CDR1 reads SGHRS; CDR2 reads YFSETQ. Trimming took off 3 bases at V and 3 bases at J, with 21 bases between the two ends. CDR3 length: 17 residues. The CDR3 region is CASSYDPQPGPKETQYF. The CDR3 DNA is TGCGCCAGCAGCTATGACCCTCAACCAGGGCCCAAAGAGACCCAGTACTTC.

The chain uses TRBV27 and TRBJ2-7; 8 bases match TRBD1. Germline CDR1 MNHEY, CDR2 SMNVEV (reference sequence). There are 13 residues in the CDR3. The J segment lost 7 bases and the V segment lost 7 bases, leaving 9 bases of the junction unmatched. The CDR3 here is CASKSTGVGEQYF. CDR3 coding DNA: TGTGCCAGCAAGTCGACAGGGGTAGGAGAGCAGTACTTC.

CDR3 DNA sequence: TGTGCCAGCAGCTTAGCGTTCGGAGGCGACCTTTTGAACACTGAAGCTTTCTTT. Amino acids: CASSLAFGGDLLNTEAFF. V is TRBV7-2 and J is TRBJ1-1; D is undetermined. Per germline, CDR1 SGHTA and CDR2 FQGNSA. This CDR3 is built from 18 residues. Trimming removed 0 bases at V and 0 bases at J, with 17 bases between.

The gene calls are TRBV4-1 and TRBJ1-3, with D unclear. CDR3 length equals 17 residues. CDR1 is MGHRA and CDR2 is YSYEKL in the germline V gene. Deletions cut 5 bases from V and 0 bases from J, with 17 bases between. The CDR3 sequence: CASSYTQTASSGNTIYF. In DNA, the CDR3 is TGCGCCAGCAGCTACACGCAAACCGCCAGCTCTGGAAACACCATATATTTT.

The chain uses TRBV20-1 and TRBJ2-3; D is uncertain. V lost 3 bases to trimming and J lost 0 bases, with 4 bases between them. The germline gives CDR1 DFQATT, CDR2 SNEGSKA (reference sequence). The CDR3 is made up of 12 amino acids. The CDR3 reads CSASLSTDTQYF. The CDR3 region has the DNA TGCAGTGCTAGTCTTAGCACAGATACGCAGTATTTT.